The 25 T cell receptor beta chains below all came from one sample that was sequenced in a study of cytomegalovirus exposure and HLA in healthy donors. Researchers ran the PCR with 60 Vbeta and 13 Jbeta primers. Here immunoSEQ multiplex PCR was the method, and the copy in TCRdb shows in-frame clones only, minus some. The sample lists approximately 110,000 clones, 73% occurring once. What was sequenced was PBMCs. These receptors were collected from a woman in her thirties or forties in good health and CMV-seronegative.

For the CDR3, the DNA is TGTGCCAGCTCACCTCTGACAGGGGAAGAGACCCAGTACTTC. This sequence encodes CASSPLTGEETQYF. The V gene is TRBV18, the J gene TRBJ2-5, with TRBD1 identical over 8 bases. CDR1 is KGHSH and CDR2 is LQKENI in the germline V gene. J lost 3 bases, V lost 3 bases, and 3 bases had no gene match. The CDR3 totals 14 residues.

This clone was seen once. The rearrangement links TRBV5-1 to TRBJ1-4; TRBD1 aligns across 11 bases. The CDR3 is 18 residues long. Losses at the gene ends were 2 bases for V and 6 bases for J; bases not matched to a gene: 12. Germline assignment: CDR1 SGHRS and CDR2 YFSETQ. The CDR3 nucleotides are TGCGCCAGCAGCTTTGGGATACGGACAGGGGGCGGTGATGAAAAACTGTTTTTT. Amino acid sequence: CASSFGIRTGGGDEKLFF.

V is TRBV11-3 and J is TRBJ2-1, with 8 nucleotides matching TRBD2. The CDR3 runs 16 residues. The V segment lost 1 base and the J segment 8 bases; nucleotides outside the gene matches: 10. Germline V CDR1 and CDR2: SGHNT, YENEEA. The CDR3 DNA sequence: TGTGCCAGCAGCTTAGGGGCTGCGGGGGGTGTGTATGAGCAGTTCTTC. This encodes CASSLGAAGGVYEQFF.

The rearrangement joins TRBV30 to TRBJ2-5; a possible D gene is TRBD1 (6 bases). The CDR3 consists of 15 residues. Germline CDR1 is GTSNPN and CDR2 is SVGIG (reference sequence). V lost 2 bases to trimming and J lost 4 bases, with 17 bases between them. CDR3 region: CAWSPRGGRRETQYF. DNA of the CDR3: TGTGCCTGGAGTCCGCGTGGGGGCCGGAGAGAGACCCAGTACTTC.

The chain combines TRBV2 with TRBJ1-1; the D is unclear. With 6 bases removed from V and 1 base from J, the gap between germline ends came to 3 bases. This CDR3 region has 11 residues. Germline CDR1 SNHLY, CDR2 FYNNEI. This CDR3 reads CASSKNTEAFF. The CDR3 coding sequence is TGTGCCAGCAGCAAGAACACTGAAGCTTTCTTT.

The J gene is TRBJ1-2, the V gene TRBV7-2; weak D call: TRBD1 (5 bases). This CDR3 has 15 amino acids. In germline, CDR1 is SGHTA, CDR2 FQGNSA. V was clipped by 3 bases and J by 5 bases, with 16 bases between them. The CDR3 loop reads CASSFSWGGEYGYTF. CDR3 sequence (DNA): TGTGCCAGCAGCTTCTCGTGGGGGGGGGAGTATGGCTACACCTTC. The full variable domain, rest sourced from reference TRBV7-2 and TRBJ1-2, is GAGVSQSPSNKVTEKGKDVELRCDPISGHTALYWYRQSLGQGLEFLIYFQGNSAPDKSGLPSDRFSAERTGGSVSTLTIQRTQQEDSAVYLCASSFSWGGEYGYTFGSGTRLTVV.

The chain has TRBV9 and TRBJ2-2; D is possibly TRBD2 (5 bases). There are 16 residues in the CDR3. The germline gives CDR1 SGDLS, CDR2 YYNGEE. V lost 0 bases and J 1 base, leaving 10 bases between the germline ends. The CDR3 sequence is CASSVESGLNTGELFF. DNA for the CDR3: TGTGCCAGCAGCGTAGAATCCGGACTGAACACCGGGGAGCTGTTTTTT. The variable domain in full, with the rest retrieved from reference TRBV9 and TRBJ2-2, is DSGVTQTPKHLITATGQRVTLRCSPRSGDLSVYWYQQSLDQGLQFLIQYYNGEERAKGNILERFSAQQFPDLHSELNLSSLELGDSALYFCASSVESGLNTGELFFGEGSRLTVL.

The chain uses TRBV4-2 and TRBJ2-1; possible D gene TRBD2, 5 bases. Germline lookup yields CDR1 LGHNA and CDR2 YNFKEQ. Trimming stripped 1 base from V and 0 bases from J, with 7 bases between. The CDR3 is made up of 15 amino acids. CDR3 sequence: CASSQGGSSYNEQFF. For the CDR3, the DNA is TGTGCCAGCAGCCAAGGTGGGAGCTCCTACAATGAGCAGTTCTTC.

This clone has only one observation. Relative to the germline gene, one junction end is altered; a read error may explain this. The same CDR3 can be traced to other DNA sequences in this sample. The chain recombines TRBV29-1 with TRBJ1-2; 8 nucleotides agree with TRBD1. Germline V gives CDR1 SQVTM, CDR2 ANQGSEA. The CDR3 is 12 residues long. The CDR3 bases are TGTAGCGTTGCGGACAGGGATGAAGGCTACACCTTC. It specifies CSVADRDEGYTF.

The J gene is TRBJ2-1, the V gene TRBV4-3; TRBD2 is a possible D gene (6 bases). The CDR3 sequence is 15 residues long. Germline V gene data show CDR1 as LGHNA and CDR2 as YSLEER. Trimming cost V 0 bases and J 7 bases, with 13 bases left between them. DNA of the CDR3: TGCGCCAGCAGCCAAGAACTACTAGCAAGTAATGAGCAGTTCTTC. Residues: CASSQELLASNEQFF.

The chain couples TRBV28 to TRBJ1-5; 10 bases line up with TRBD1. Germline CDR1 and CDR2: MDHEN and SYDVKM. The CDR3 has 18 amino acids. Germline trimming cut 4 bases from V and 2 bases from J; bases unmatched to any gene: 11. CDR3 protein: CASSSRGTGVSGNQPQHF. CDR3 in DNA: TGTGCCAGCAGTTCCCGCGGGACAGGGGTAAGCGGCAATCAGCCCCAGCATTTT.

CDR3 loop: CASSLETGNGEQYF. The CDR3, as DNA: TGTGCCAGCAGCTTAGAAACAGGGAACGGCGAGCAGTACTTC. The V call is TRBV7-8, the J call TRBJ2-7; a possible D gene is TRBD1 (6 bases). Germline V gene sequence: CDR1 SGHVS, CDR2 FQNEAQ. The CDR3 covers 14 residues. V was clipped by 1 base and J by 6 bases, with 13 bases between them.

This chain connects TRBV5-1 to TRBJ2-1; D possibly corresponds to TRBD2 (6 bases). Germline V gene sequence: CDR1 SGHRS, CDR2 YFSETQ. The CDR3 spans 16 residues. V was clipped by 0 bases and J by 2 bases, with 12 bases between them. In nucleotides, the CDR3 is TGCGCCAGCAGCTTGGATTTAGGCGGGACCTACAATGAGCAGTTCTTC. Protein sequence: CASSLDLGGTYNEQFF.

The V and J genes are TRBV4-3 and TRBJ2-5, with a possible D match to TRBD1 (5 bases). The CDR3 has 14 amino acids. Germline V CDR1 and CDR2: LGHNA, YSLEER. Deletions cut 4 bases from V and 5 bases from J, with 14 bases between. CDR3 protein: CASSRIVGAETQYF. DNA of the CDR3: TGCGCCAGCAGCCGGATAGTAGGGGCCGAGACCCAGTACTTC.

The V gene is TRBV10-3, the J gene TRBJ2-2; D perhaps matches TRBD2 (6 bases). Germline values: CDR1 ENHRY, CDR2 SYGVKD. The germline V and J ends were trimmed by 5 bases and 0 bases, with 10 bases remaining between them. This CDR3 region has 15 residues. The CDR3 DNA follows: TGTGCCATCAGTCTTAGCGGAGCGAACACCGGGGAGCTGTTTTTT. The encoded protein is CAISLSGANTGELFF.

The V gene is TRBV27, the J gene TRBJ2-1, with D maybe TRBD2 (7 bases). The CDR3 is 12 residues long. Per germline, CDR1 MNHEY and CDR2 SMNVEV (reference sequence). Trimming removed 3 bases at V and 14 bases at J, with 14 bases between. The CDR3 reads CASSFRGGGEFF. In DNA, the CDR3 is TGTGCCAGCAGTTTTAGGGGGGGTGGGGAGTTCTTC.

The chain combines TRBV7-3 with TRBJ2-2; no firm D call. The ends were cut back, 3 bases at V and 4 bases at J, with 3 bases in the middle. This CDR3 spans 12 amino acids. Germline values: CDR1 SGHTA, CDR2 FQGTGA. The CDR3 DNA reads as TGTGCCAGCAGCTTGGCCACCGGGGAGCTGTTTTTT. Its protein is CASSLATGELFF.

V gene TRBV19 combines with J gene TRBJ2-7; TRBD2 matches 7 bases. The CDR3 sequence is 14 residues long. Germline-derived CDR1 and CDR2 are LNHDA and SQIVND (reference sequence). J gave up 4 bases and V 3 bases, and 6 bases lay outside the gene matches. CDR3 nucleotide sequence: TGTGCCAGTAGTATCGTGGCGGGAGTATACGAGCAGTACTTC. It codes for CASSIVAGVYEQYF. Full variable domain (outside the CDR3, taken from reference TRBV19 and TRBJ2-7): DGGITQSPKYLFRKEGQNVTLSCEQNLNHDAMYWYRQDPGQGLRLIYYSQIVNDFQKGDIAEGYSVSREKKESFPLTVTSAQKNPTAFYLCASSIVAGVYEQYFGPGTRLTVT.

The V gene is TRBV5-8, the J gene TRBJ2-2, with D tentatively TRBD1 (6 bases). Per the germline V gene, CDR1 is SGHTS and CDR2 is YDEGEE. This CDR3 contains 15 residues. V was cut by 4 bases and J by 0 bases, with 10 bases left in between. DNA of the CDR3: TGTGCCAGCAGCCACGGACAGACGAACACCGGGGAGCTGTTTTTT. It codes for CASSHGQTNTGELFF.

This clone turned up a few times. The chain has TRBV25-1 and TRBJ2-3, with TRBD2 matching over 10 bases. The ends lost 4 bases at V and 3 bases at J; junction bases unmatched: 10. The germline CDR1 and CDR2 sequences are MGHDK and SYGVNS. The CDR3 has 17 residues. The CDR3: CASSGQPSGGRTDTQYF. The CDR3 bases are TGTGCCAGCAGTGGCCAGCCTAGCGGGGGACGGACAGATACGCAGTATTTT.

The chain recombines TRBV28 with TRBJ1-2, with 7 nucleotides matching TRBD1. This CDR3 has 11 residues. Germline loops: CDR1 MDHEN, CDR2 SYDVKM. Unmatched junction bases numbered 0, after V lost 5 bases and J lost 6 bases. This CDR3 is CASSQGDGYTF. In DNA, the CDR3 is TGTGCCAGCAGTCAGGGGGATGGCTACACCTTC.

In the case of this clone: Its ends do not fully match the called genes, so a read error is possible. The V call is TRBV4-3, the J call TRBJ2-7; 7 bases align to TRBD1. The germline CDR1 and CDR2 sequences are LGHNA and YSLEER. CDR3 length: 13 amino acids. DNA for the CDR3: TGCGCCAGCAGCCAAGATTCAGGGGGTGCTCTGAACTTC. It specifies CASSQDSGGALNF.

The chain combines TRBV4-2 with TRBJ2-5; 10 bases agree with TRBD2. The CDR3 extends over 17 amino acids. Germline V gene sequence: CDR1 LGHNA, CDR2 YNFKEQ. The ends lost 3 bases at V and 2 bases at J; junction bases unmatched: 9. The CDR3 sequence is CASSHGGSSGGQETQYF. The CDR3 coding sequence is TGTGCCAGCAGCCACGGGGGGTCTAGCGGGGGTCAAGAGACCCAGTACTTC.

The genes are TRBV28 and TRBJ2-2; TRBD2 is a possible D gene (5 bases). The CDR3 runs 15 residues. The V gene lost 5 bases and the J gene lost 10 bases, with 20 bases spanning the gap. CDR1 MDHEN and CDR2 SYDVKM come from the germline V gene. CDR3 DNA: TGTGCCAGCAGTGCGAGGGCCCTACTGAATCAGGAGCTGTTTTTT. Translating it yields CASSARALLNQELFF.

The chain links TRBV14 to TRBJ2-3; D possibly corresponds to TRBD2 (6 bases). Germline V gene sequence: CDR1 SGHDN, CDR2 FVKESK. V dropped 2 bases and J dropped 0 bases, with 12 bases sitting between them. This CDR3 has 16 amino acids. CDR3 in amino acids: CASSQFVGGSTDTQYF. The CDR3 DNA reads TGTGCCAGCAGCCAATTCGTGGGGGGAAGCACAGATACGCAGTATTTT.